This T cell receptor beta chain was sequenced during a study of cytomegalovirus exposure and HLA in healthy donors. About this clone itself: Its antigen is currently unknown.

Findings and limits, study-wide: An apparent linkage of common viral pathogens to several of the most significant clusters emerged in a later analysis. Differences between HLA loci emerged in a later analysis of TCR association rates, with DRB1 most and HLA-C fewest.

PCR amplification relied on 60 Vbeta primers (plus 13 Jbeta primers). Libraries were prepared by immunoSEQ multiplex PCR; TCRdb keeps only in-frame clonotypes and omits some of them. The sample carries some 45,000 clones, 72% recorded once. The length of the CDR3 is 14 residues. CDR1 is SQVTM, CDR2 ANQGSEA, per germline. Germline trimming cut 3 bases from V and 1 base from J; bases unmatched to any gene: 3. Sequencing was performed on PBMCs. The receptor was isolated from a man aged 25 to 40 in good health and CMV-seronegative. The genes are TRBV29-1 and TRBJ2-7, with 10 bases fitting TRBD2. The CDR3: CSVEVAGGSYEQYF. CDR3 DNA: TGCAGCGTTGAGGTAGCGGGAGGATCCTACGAGCAGTACTTC.